This TCR beta chain stems from a study of blood T cell repertoires in COVID-19. Study-wide context: PBMCs, B-cell-depleted T cells, or T cells provided the cDNA or gDNA that made up the material.

Some clones are missing from TCRdb's copy, which holds only in-frame ones; the method was immunoSEQ multiplex PCR. The sample includes about 54,000 clones, 75% to 85% of them seen just once. This CDR3 comprises 18 residues. V shed 5 bases and J shed 0 bases, with 17 bases lying between them. CDR1 is SGHAT and CDR2 is FQNNGV in the germline V gene. This receptor was taken from a woman aged 55-69 years with acute or convalescent COVID-19. V usage is TRBV11-2 and J usage is TRBJ2-6, with D perhaps TRBD1 (6 bases). The material sequenced was peripheral blood. CDR3 residues: CASSVRTALLSGANVLTF. The CDR3 nucleotides are TGTGCCAGCAGCGTCAGGACAGCCCTCCTCTCTGGGGCCAACGTCCTGACTTTC.